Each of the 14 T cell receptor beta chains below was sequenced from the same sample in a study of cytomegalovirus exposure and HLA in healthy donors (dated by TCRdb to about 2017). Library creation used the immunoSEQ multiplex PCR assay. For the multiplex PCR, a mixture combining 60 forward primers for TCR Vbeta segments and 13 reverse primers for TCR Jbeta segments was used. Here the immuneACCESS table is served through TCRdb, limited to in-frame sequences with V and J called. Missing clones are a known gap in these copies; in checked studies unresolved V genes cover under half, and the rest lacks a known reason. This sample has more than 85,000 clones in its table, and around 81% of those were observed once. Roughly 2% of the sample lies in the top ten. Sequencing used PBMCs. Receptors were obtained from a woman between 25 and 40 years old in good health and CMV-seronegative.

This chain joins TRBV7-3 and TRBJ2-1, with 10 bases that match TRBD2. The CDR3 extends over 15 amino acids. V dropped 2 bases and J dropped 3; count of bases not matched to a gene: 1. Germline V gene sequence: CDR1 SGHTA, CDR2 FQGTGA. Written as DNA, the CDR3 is TGTGCCAGCAGCTTACTAGCGGGAGACTACAATGAGCAGTTCTTC. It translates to CASSLLAGDYNEQFF.

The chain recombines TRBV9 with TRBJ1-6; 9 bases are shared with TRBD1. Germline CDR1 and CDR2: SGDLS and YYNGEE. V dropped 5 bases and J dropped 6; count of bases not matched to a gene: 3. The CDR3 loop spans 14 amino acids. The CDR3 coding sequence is TGTGCCAGCAGAGCGGGACAGGGTAATTCACCCCTCCACTTT. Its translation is CASRAGQGNSPLHF. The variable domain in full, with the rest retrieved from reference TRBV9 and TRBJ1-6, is DSGVTQTPKHLITATGQRVTLRCSPRSGDLSVYWYQQSLDQGLQFLIQYYNGEERAKGNILERFSAQQFPDLHSELNLSSLELGDSALYFCASRAGQGNSPLHFGNGTRLTVT.

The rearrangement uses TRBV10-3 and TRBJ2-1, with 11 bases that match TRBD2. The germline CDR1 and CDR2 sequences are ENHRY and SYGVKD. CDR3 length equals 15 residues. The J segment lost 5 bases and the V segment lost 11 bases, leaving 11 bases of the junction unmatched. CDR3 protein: CAVPLAGGRNNEQFF. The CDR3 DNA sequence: TGTGCCGTCCCATTAGCGGGAGGGCGTAACAATGAGCAGTTCTTC.

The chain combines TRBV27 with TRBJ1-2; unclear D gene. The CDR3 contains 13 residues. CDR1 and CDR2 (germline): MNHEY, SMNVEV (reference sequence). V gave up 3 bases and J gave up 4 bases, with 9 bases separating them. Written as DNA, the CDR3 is TGTGCCAGCAGTTTTTCGAGTGTCTATGGCTACACCTTC. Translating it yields CASSFSSVYGYTF.

The CDR3 loop is CASSLRSGGQETQYF. The CDR3 nucleotides read TGTGCCAGCAGCTTAAGGTCCGGGGGCCAAGAGACCCAGTACTTC. This chain links TRBV7-2 with TRBJ2-5; weak D call: TRBD2 (6 bases). Per germline, CDR1 SGHTA and CDR2 FQGNSA. Between the trimmed V and J ends, which lost 2 bases and 1 base, there was a span of 11 bases. This CDR3 is 15 amino acids long.

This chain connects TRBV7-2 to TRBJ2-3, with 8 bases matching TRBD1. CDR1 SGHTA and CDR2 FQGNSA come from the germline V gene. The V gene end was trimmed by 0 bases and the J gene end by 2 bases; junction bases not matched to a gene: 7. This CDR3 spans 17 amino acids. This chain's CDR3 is CASSLAGRGLITDTQYF. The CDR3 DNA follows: TGTGCCAGCAGCTTAGCGGGCAGGGGGCTGATCACAGATACGCAGTATTTT.

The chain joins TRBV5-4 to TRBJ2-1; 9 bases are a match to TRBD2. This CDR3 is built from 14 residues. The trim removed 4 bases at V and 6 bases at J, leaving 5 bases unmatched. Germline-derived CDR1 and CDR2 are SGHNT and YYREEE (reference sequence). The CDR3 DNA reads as TGTGCCAGCAGCCGGAATAGCGGGGGCAATGAGCAGTTCTTC. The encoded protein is CASSRNSGGNEQFF.

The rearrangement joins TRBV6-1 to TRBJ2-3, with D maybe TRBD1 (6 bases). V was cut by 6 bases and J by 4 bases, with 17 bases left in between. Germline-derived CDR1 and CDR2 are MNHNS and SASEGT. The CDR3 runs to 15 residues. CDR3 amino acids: CASRRSPGEADTQYF. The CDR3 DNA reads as TGTGCCAGCAGGAGGTCGCCAGGGGAAGCAGATACGCAGTATTTT.

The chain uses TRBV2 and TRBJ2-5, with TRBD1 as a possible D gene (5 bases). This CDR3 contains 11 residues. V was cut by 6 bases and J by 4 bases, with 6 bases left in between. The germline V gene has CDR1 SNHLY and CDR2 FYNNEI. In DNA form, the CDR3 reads TGTGCCAGCAGAAGGGGAGAGACCCAGTACTTC. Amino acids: CASRRGETQYF. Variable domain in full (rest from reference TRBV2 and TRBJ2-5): EPEVTQTPSHQVTQMGQEVILRCVPISNHLYFYWYRQILGQKVEFLVSFYNNEISEKSEIFDDQFSVERPDGSNFTLKIRSTKLEDSAMYFCASRRGETQYFGPGTRLLVL.

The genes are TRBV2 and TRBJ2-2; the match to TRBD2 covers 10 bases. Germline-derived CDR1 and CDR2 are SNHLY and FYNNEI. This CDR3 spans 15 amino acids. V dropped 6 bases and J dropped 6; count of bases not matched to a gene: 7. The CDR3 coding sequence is TGTGCCAGCAGGACCCTAGCGGGAGTGGCCGGGGAGCTGTTTTTT. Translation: CASRTLAGVAGELFF.

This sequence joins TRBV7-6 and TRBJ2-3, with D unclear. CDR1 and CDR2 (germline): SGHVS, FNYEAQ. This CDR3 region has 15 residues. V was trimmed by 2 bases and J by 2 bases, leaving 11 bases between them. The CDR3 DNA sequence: TGTGCCAGCAGCTTAACTTTGGTAGTCACAGATACGCAGTATTTT. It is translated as CASSLTLVVTDTQYF. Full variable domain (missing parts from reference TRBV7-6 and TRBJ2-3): GAGVSQSPRYKVTKRGQDVALRCDPISGHVSLYWYRQALGQGPEFLTYFNYEAQQDKSGLPNDRFSAERPEGSISTLTIQRTEQRDSAMYRCASSLTLVVTDTQYFGPGTRLTVL.

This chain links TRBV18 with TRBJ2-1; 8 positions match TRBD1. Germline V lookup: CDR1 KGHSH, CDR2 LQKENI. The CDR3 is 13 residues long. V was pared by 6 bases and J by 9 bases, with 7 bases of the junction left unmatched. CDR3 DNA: TGTGCCAGCTCCGAGACAGGGGAGGCTGAGCAGTTCTTC. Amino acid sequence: CASSETGEAEQFF.

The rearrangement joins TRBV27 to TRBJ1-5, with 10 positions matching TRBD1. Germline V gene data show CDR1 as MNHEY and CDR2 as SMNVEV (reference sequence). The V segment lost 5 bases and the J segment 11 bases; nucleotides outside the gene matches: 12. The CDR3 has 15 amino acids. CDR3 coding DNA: TGTGCCAGCAGTCGGACAGGGGGTTCAGGAGTGACCCAGCATTTT. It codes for CASSRTGGSGVTQHF.

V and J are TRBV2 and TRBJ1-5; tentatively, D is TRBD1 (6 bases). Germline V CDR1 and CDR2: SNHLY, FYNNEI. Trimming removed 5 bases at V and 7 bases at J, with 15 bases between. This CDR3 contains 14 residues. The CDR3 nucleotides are TGTGCCAGCAGTTTACAGGGCTTCGGGCAGCCCCAGCATTTT. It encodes CASSLQGFGQPQHF.